The clone carrying this TCR beta chain was counted a few times. The antigen is undetermined. These data come from a study of shared clonotypes between healthy human individuals. CDR1 and CDR2 (germline): LNHNV, YYDKDF (reference sequence). The CDR3 covers 17 residues. V shed 1 base and J shed 0 bases, with 15 bases lying between them. Study-level points and caveats: Sequencing depth was predicted to influence how clonotypes are shared among donors. Non-shared clonotypes had lower generation probabilities than those shared by all four donors.

Genomic DNA (from each subset) was split evenly across several immunoSEQ plates. How the authors handled the data: ImmunoSEQ yielded junction-only sequences lacking quality scores, so filtering differed. Clones were sequenced by immunoSEQ multiplex PCR, and TCRdb holds only the in-frame ones, with some missing. V and J calls and clone size come straight from that table; D and trimming were deduced from the DNA. There are some 240,000 clones in the sample; 50% to 75% occur only once, and 8.5% to 14% lies in the top ten. The chain joins TRBV15 to TRBJ1-2, with a possible D match to TRBD1 (5 bases). The TCR comes from a man between 25 and 39 years old in good health. Sequenced: memory CD4+ T cells sorted from blood. The subset here: CD45RA-negative fraction. The CDR3 reads CATSRAGGGTSNYGYTF. CDR3 nucleotides: TGTGCCACCAGCAGAGCCGGAGGAGGGACCTCTAACTATGGCTACACCTTC.